The rows below give T cell receptor beta chains drawn from one sample of a study of T-cell memory formation after mild COVID-19. Via MiXCR, TCRdb re-called the 5' RACE reads, giving one row per CDR3 protein. The sample contains roughly 400,000 distinct CDR3 sequences, 18% of which appear only once. What was sequenced was PBMCs or a T cell subset sorted from them (not recorded which). Every receptor here comes from a man between 18 and 35 years old who had mild COVID-19 (a few samples of this study predate the infection). Cell type and time point are not known. The CDR3 runs from the conserved cysteine through the conserved F or W. A D gene is named only where the DNA matches it firmly. Clone size is shown for a subset of rows, as once, few, many or a class of expanded clone.

J gene: TRBJ2-3
D gene: .
clone size: .
V gene: TRBV11-2
CDR3 DNA: TGTGCCAGCAGCTCGCAGTGGGCGGATACGCAGTATTTT
CDR3 protein: CASSSQWADTQYF

J gene: TRBJ2-7
D gene: .
clone size: few
V gene: TRBV14
CDR3 DNA: TGTGCCAGCAGCCAAGAAACAGAGAATTACGAGCAGTACTTC
CDR3 protein: CASSQETENYEQYF

J gene: TRBJ1-1
D gene: .
clone size: .
V gene: TRBV29-1
CDR3 DNA: TGCAGCGCCGACCGGGGGGAAACTGAAGCTTTCTTT
CDR3 protein: CSADRGETEAFF

J gene: TRBJ1-6
D gene: .
clone size: .
V gene: TRBV3-1
CDR3 DNA: TGTGCCAGCAGCCAAGGCCAGGGTACATATAATTCACCCCTCCACTTT
CDR3 protein: CASSQGQGTYNSPLHF

J gene: TRBJ2-7
D gene: TRBD1
clone size: many
V gene: TRBV6-2/TRBV6-3
CDR3 DNA: TGTGCCAGCAGTCTCCGGACAGGCTACGAGCAGTACTTC
CDR3 protein: CASSLRTGYEQYF

J gene: TRBJ2-1
D gene: .
clone size: .
V gene: TRBV6-2/TRBV6-3
CDR3 DNA: TGTGCCAGCAGCTCCCACCAGGGGGGGTACAATGAGCAGTTCTTC
CDR3 protein: CASSSHQGGYNEQFF

J gene: TRBJ2-7
D gene: TRBD2
clone size: .
V gene: TRBV27
CDR3 DNA: TGTGCCAGCAGTTGGGAGGGACGGGGGTCCTACGAGCAGTACTTC
CDR3 protein: CASSWEGRGSYEQYF

J gene: TRBJ1-4
D gene: .
clone size: many
V gene: TRBV7-7
CDR3 DNA: TGTGCTAGCAGCTTAGGTCCGGGGGCGAGTAATGAAAAACTGTTTTTT
CDR3 protein: CASSLGPGASNEKLFF

J gene: TRBJ2-7
D gene: .
clone size: .
V gene: TRBV6-5
CDR3 DNA: TGTGCCAGCACCAGCACAGGGTTTGACGAGCAGTACTTC
CDR3 protein: CASTSTGFDEQYF

J gene: TRBJ2-3
D gene: TRBD1
clone size: .
V gene: TRBV27
CDR3 DNA: TGTGCCAGCAGTGCCTCCGGGACAGGGGGCATCGGAACGCAGTATTTT
CDR3 protein: CASSASGTGGIGTQYF

J gene: TRBJ1-5
D gene: TRBD1
clone size: .
V gene: TRBV6-1
CDR3 DNA: TGTGCCAGCATACCGGGACAGGGTATGGGACAGCCCCAGCATTTT
CDR3 protein: CASIPGQGMGQPQHF

J gene: TRBJ2-3
D gene: .
clone size: .
V gene: TRBV2
CDR3 DNA: TGTGCCAGCAGCCGACGAACGGGACTCTTAACAGATACGCAGTATTTT
CDR3 protein: CASSRRTGLLTDTQYF

J gene: TRBJ2-2
D gene: .
clone size: few
V gene: TRBV4-3
CDR3 DNA: TGCGCCAGCGCGATCGGCCCTATGGCCACCGGGGAGCTGTTTTTT
CDR3 protein: CASAIGPMATGELFF

J gene: TRBJ2-7
D gene: .
clone size: few
V gene: TRBV6-6
CDR3 DNA: TGTGCCAGCACCAAGGACGGAGCCCCCTACGAGCAGTACTTC
CDR3 protein: CASTKDGAPYEQYF

J gene: TRBJ1-3
D gene: .
clone size: .
V gene: TRBV7-2
CDR3 DNA: TGTGCCAGCAGCTTGGGTCTACGCCAGGATTTT
CDR3 protein: CASSLGLRQDF

J gene: TRBJ1-4
D gene: .
clone size: few
V gene: TRBV6-5
CDR3 DNA: TGTGCCAGCAGGCGACTTTCTTGGGAAAAACTGTTTTTT
CDR3 protein: CASRRLSWEKLFF

J gene: TRBJ1-1
D gene: .
clone size: few
V gene: TRBV30
CDR3 DNA: TGTGCCTGGAGTAAGGGGAACACTGAAGCTTTCTTT
CDR3 protein: CAWSKGNTEAFF

J gene: TRBJ2-3
D gene: .
clone size: few
V gene: TRBV27
CDR3 DNA: TGTGCCAGCAGCGGGGGATTTGGTTTGACAGATACGCAGTATTTT
CDR3 protein: CASSGGFGLTDTQYF

J gene: TRBJ2-6
D gene: .
clone size: few
V gene: TRBV27
CDR3 DNA: TGTGCCAGGGTTCCCGGGGAAAGCTCTGGGGCCAACGTCCTGACTTTC
CDR3 protein: CARVPGESSGANVLTF

J gene: TRBJ2-7
D gene: .
clone size: few
V gene: TRBV4-2
CDR3 DNA: TGTGCCAGCAGCCAAGCCCGGGACGAGCAGTACTTC
CDR3 protein: CASSQARDEQYF

J gene: TRBJ2-5
D gene: .
clone size: .
V gene: TRBV7-2
CDR3 DNA: TGTGCCAGCAGCGGGGGACCCCGAGGGACCCAGTACTTC
CDR3 protein: CASSGGPRGTQYF

J gene: TRBJ2-1
D gene: TRBD1
clone size: .
V gene: TRBV27
CDR3 DNA: TGTGCCAGCAGTTTATATACCTCCCCGACAGGGGATGAGCAGTTCTTC
CDR3 protein: CASSLYTSPTGDEQFF

J gene: TRBJ1-3
D gene: .
clone size: .
V gene: TRBV9
CDR3 DNA: TGTGCCAGCAGCGTAGCTCGGCCAGCAGCTGAGGTTTTAAGCACCATATATTTT
CDR3 protein: CASSVARPAAEVLSTIYF

J gene: TRBJ2-5
D gene: TRBD1
clone size: .
V gene: TRBV5-1
CDR3 DNA: TGCGCCAGCAGCTTGTGGGACACAGGGGGCGGAGAGACCCAGTACTTC
CDR3 protein: CASSLWDTGGGETQYF

J gene: TRBJ1-5
D gene: .
clone size: .
V gene: TRBV20-1
CDR3 DNA: TGCAGTGCCAGCAAGGGGGACAATCAGCCCCAGCATTTT
CDR3 protein: CSASKGDNQPQHF

J gene: TRBJ2-5
D gene: .
clone size: few
V gene: TRBV4-2
CDR3 DNA: TGTGCCAGCAGCCAAGATACGGGGACCCAGTACTTC
CDR3 protein: CASSQDTGTQYF

J gene: TRBJ1-2
D gene: .
clone size: few
V gene: TRBV20-1
CDR3 DNA: TGCAGTGCTAGACCGGATAGTAATCGGGGCTACACCTTC
CDR3 protein: CSARPDSNRGYTF

J gene: TRBJ1-1
D gene: TRBD1
clone size: .
V gene: TRBV11-2
CDR3 DNA: TGTGCCAGCACCCAGGGACAGGGATTTAGAGCGAACACTGAAGCTTTCTTT
CDR3 protein: CASTQGQGFRANTEAFF

J gene: TRBJ2-6
D gene: .
clone size: .
V gene: TRBV6-2/TRBV6-3
CDR3 DNA: TGTGCCAGCTGGGCGAATGGGGCCAACGTCCTGACTTTC
CDR3 protein: CASWANGANVLTF

J gene: TRBJ2-2
D gene: .
clone size: .
V gene: TRBV12-3/TRBV12-4
CDR3 DNA: TGTGCCAGCAGCCGGGCCCGAATACTGAACACCGGGGAGCTGTTTTTT
CDR3 protein: CASSRARILNTGELFF

J gene: TRBJ1-4
D gene: TRBD1
clone size: .
V gene: TRBV5-1
CDR3 DNA: TGCGCCAGCAGCTTGGGTACAGGGGGCGGTGAAAAACTGTTTTTT
CDR3 protein: CASSLGTGGGEKLFF

J gene: TRBJ1-6
D gene: TRBD1
clone size: few
V gene: TRBV7-2
CDR3 DNA: TGTGCCAGCAGTTGGACAGGGGAGTATTCACCCCTCCACTTT
CDR3 protein: CASSWTGEYSPLHF

J gene: TRBJ2-1
D gene: TRBD1
clone size: few
V gene: TRBV7-2
CDR3 DNA: TGTGCCAGCAGCTTCTGGACAGGGGGCGATGAGCAGTTCTTC
CDR3 protein: CASSFWTGGDEQFF

J gene: TRBJ1-6
D gene: .
clone size: .
V gene: TRBV5-1
CDR3 DNA: TGCGCCAGCGGGGAGCCAGATTCACCACTCCACTTT
CDR3 protein: CASGEPDSPLHF

J gene: TRBJ1-4
D gene: .
clone size: few
V gene: TRBV21-1
CDR3 DNA: TGTGCCAGCAGCCTATGCGGACCGGCGGAGGAAAAACTGTTTTTT
CDR3 protein: CASSLCGPAEEKLFF

J gene: TRBJ2-2
D gene: TRBD1
clone size: .
V gene: TRBV4-3
CDR3 DNA: TGCGCCAGCAGCCCGAGGGACAGACCGAACACCGGGGAGCTGTTTTTT
CDR3 protein: CASSPRDRPNTGELFF

J gene: TRBJ1-5
D gene: TRBD1
clone size: .
V gene: TRBV6-5
CDR3 DNA: TGTGCCAGCAGTCCGGACAGGGGGCGAGTAGGCAATCAGCCCCAGCATTTT
CDR3 protein: CASSPDRGRVGNQPQHF

J gene: TRBJ1-4
D gene: .
clone size: few
V gene: TRBV20-1
CDR3 DNA: TGCAGTGCTACTAGAGGGGCAGGCGATTATGAAAAACTGTTTTTT
CDR3 protein: CSATRGAGDYEKLFF

J gene: TRBJ2-3
D gene: .
clone size: .
V gene: TRBV5-1
CDR3 DNA: TGCGCCAGCAGCCGAGTTTTCTTAGATACGCAGTATTTT
CDR3 protein: CASSRVFLDTQYF

J gene: TRBJ2-7
D gene: .
clone size: few
V gene: TRBV29-1
CDR3 DNA: TGCAGCGTTGAAGACAGACCCTACGAGCAGTACTTC
CDR3 protein: CSVEDRPYEQYF

J gene: TRBJ2-6
D gene: TRBD1
clone size: few
V gene: TRBV7-9
CDR3 DNA: TGTGCCAGCAGCTTAAGGGGACAGATTTTCTCTAGGGCCAACGTCCTGACTTTC
CDR3 protein: CASSLRGQIFSRANVLTF

J gene: TRBJ2-7
D gene: TRBD2
clone size: .
V gene: TRBV11-2
CDR3 DNA: TGTGCCAGCAGCCCCACTAGCGGGGGTTACTACGAGCAGTACTTC
CDR3 protein: CASSPTSGGYYEQYF

J gene: TRBJ1-2
D gene: .
clone size: .
V gene: TRBV7-8
CDR3 DNA: TGTGCCAGCAGCTTCAGACACGCCTATGGCTACACCTTC
CDR3 protein: CASSFRHAYGYTF

J gene: TRBJ2-7
D gene: .
clone size: .
V gene: TRBV9
CDR3 DNA: TGTGCCAGCAGCGTAGGGGAGGGGGCGTTCGGGCAGTACTTC
CDR3 protein: CASSVGEGAFGQYF

J gene: TRBJ2-1
D gene: .
clone size: few
V gene: TRBV11-2
CDR3 DNA: TGTGCCAGCAGCTTCGGGAGCTCCTACAATGAGCAGTTCTTC
CDR3 protein: CASSFGSSYNEQFF

J gene: TRBJ2-3
D gene: .
clone size: many
V gene: TRBV5-1
CDR3 DNA: TGCGCCAGCAGCTTAGTCGGACATAGCACAGATACGCAGTATTTT
CDR3 protein: CASSLVGHSTDTQYF

J gene: TRBJ1-5
D gene: .
clone size: few
V gene: TRBV4-1
CDR3 DNA: TGCGCCAGCAGCCAAGAGATCCAGTACAATCAGCCCCAGCATTTT
CDR3 protein: CASSQEIQYNQPQHF

J gene: TRBJ2-5
D gene: .
clone size: few
V gene: TRBV3-1
CDR3 DNA: TGTGCCAGCAGCCAAGGCCCGGGACAACAGGACTTC
CDR3 protein: CASSQGPGQQDF

J gene: TRBJ1-2
D gene: TRBD1
clone size: .
V gene: TRBV19
CDR3 DNA: TGTGCCAGTACCGGACAGGGAACTAACTATGGCTACACCTTC
CDR3 protein: CASTGQGTNYGYTF

J gene: TRBJ2-3
D gene: .
clone size: .
V gene: TRBV14
CDR3 DNA: TGTGCCAGCAGCCAAGATCGATCACGGGGTGTCACAGATACGCAGTATTTT
CDR3 protein: CASSQDRSRGVTDTQYF

J gene: TRBJ2-1
D gene: .
clone size: .
V gene: TRBV5-1
CDR3 DNA: TGCGCCAGCAGCTTTCAGGGCCTCTACAATGAGCAGTTCTTC
CDR3 protein: CASSFQGLYNEQFF